The 32 T cell receptor beta chains given below trace back to one sample, sequenced in a study of regulatory and conventional T cells in breast cancer. Via MiXCR, TCRdb re-called the PCR reads, giving one row per CDR3 protein. The sample gives 9,500 to 11,000 distinct CDR3 sequences, about 34% of which show up once; roughly 6% is in the top ten. Sequencing used conventional T cells from blood. The receptors stem from a male donor in good health.

By share, this clonotype counts as medium-sized. CDR3 in amino acids: CASSVGRTLSGQYF. The CDR3 nucleotides read TGTGCCAGCAGCGTAGGTCGGACTCTCAGCGGGCAGTATTTT. This chain uses TRBV9 with TRBJ2-3; tentative D call: TRBD2 (5 bases). This CDR3 is 14 amino acids long. Trimming pared 0 bases from V and 11 bases from J, leaving 16 bases between. Germline values: CDR1 SGDLS, CDR2 YYNGEE.

This clonotype was observed a few times. CDR3 DNA: TGCAGTGCTAGCGGGACAGGGAAGGGAGATACGCAGTATTTT. Amino acid sequence: CSASGTGKGDTQYF. The rearrangement uses TRBV20-1 and TRBJ2-3, with 9 bases matching TRBD1. V shed 3 bases, J shed 5 bases, and the junction held 6 bases outside the gene matches. Germline CDR1 and CDR2: DFQATT and SNEGSKA (reference sequence). The CDR3 is 14 amino acids.

This clonotype is deemed medium-sized. The chain combines TRBV7-9 with TRBJ2-2; D unresolved. This CDR3 region has 14 residues. Germline V gene data show CDR1 as SEHNR and CDR2 as FQNEAQ (reference sequence). Trimming removed 5 bases at V and 4 bases at J, with 11 bases between. The CDR3 sequence: CASSQKTATGELFF. In DNA, the CDR3 is TGTGCCAGCAGCCAGAAGACCGCCACCGGGGAGCTGTTTTTT.

The chain has TRBV7-9 and TRBJ2-5; TRBD2 matches at 8 bases. The CDR3 contains 14 residues. V lost 6 bases, J lost 2 bases, and 5 bases stayed unmatched. Germline CDR1 is SEHNR and CDR2 is FQNEAQ (reference sequence). The CDR3 is CASSGSGGQETQYF. The CDR3 bases are TGTGCCAGCAGTGGATCGGGAGGGCAAGAGACCCAGTACTTC.

This clonotype was observed a single time. The chain has TRBV5-1 and TRBJ2-1; D is possibly TRBD2 (6 bases). The V end was cut by 3 bases, the J end by 5 bases, with 12 bases between. The CDR3 spans 14 residues. Germline assignment: CDR1 SGHRS and CDR2 YFSETQ. The CDR3 is CASSYGGRNNEQFF. CDR3 sequence (DNA): TGCGCCAGCAGCTACGGGGGACGGAACAATGAGCAGTTCTTC.

This clonotype was counted between two and nine times. The J gene is TRBJ2-7, the V gene TRBV10-3; a possible D gene is TRBD2 (6 bases). In germline, CDR1 is ENHRY, CDR2 SYGVKD. The ends were cut back, 11 bases at V and 1 base at J, with 9 bases in the middle. The CDR3 has 11 amino acids. DNA of the CDR3: TGTGCCGGGGGGAATTCCTACGAGCAGTACTTC. Translating it yields CAGGNSYEQYF.

By proportion, this clonotype is medium-sized. This chain links TRBV12-3 or TRBV12-4 with TRBJ1-1; D unclear. The germline V and J ends were trimmed by 2 bases and 6 bases, with 10 bases remaining between them. The CDR3 is made up of 13 amino acids. The CDR3 region is CASSLTRRPEAFF. Written as DNA, the CDR3 is TGTGCCAGCAGTTTAACCCGCCGCCCTGAAGCTTTCTTT.

The chain couples TRBV5-1 to TRBJ1-1; D gene unclear. Germline CDR1 is SGHRS and CDR2 is YFSETQ. The CDR3 consists of 15 residues. V lost 3 bases and J lost 0, with 12 bases in between. The CDR3 DNA reads TGCGCCAGCAGCTCTGCCGGGCTCATGAACACTGAAGCTTTCTTT. Its protein is CASSSAGLMNTEAFF.

This clonotype was recorded a few times. This chain uses TRBV6-2 or TRBV6-3 with TRBJ1-1; unclear D gene. This CDR3 region has 16 residues. Trimming removed 7 bases from V and 5 bases from J, with 23 bases in between. In germline, CDR1 is MNHEY, CDR2 SVGEGT. The CDR3 protein is CASTYTGAPKVTEAFF. The DNA for the CDR3 is TGTGCCAGCACCTACACCGGAGCCCCGAAGGTGACTGAAGCTTTCTTT.

The rearrangement uses TRBV7-9 and TRBJ2-3; D gene ambiguous. The V gene lost 4 bases and the J gene lost 6 bases, with 11 bases spanning the gap. The CDR3 extends over 13 amino acids. Germline V CDR1 and CDR2: SEHNR, FQNEAQ (reference sequence). DNA for the CDR3: TGTGCCAGCAGCTCCGTACGAACTGATACGCAGTATTTT. Translation gives CASSSVRTDTQYF.

For this clonotype: This may arise from a read error, as a much more abundant clone is one base away. The chain links TRBV18 to TRBJ1-2, with D hard to call. This CDR3 is built from 15 residues. Trimming took 4 bases from V and 1 from J, leaving 13 bases between them. CDR1 and CDR2 from the germline V gene are KGHSH and LQKENI. Here the CDR3 reads CASSLRSEINYGYTF. The CDR3 coding sequence is TGTGCCAGCTCACTACGGAGCGAGATTAACTATGGCTACACCTTC.

The chain employs TRBV5-1 and TRBJ2-7; 8 nucleotides match TRBD1. After removal of 3 bases from V and 5 bases from J, the junction contained 10 bases not matched to a gene. The germline V gene has CDR1 SGHRS and CDR2 YFSETQ. This CDR3 spans 15 amino acids. The CDR3 DNA reads TGCGCCAGCAGCTCCTGGACAGGGCGGATCGACGAGCAGTACTTC. This encodes CASSSWTGRIDEQYF. The variable domain in full, completed from reference TRBV5-1 and TRBJ2-7, reads KAGVTQTPRYLIKTRGQQVTLSCSPISGHRSVSWYQQTPGQGLQFLFEYFSETQRNKGNFPGRFSGRQFSNSRSEMNVSTLELGDSALYLCASSSWTGRIDEQYFGPGTRLTVT.

The V and J genes are TRBV7-9 and TRBJ1-2; D possibly corresponds to TRBD1 (6 bases). V lost 3 bases to trimming and J lost 8 bases, with 16 bases between them. The germline CDR1 and CDR2 sequences are SEHNR and FQNEAQ (reference sequence). The CDR3 contains 14 residues. This chain's CDR3 is CASSFRGGLNGYTF. The CDR3 nucleotides read TGTGCCAGCAGCTTTCGCGGGGGGCTGAACGGCTACACCTTC.

The chain links TRBV7-2 to TRBJ1-3, with 8 bases identical to TRBD1. The ends lost 4 bases at V and 0 bases at J; junction bases unmatched: 2. The CDR3 runs 15 residues. Germline V gives CDR1 SGHTA, CDR2 FQGNSA. The CDR3 loop is CASSSGQGSGNTIYF. The CDR3 region has the DNA TGTGCCAGCAGCTCCGGACAGGGCTCTGGAAACACCATATATTTT.

This clonotype occurred many times. The chain has TRBV3-1 and TRBJ2-7, with 7 bases that match TRBD2. The ends lost 1 base at V and 9 bases at J; junction bases unmatched: 9. The CDR3 has 14 amino acids. Germline-derived CDR1 and CDR2 are LGHDT and YNNKEL (reference sequence). In DNA form, the CDR3 reads TGTGCCAGCAGCCAAGCGGGACTACCCCTGGGGCAGTACTTC. It yields the protein CASSQAGLPLGQYF.

The V gene is TRBV21-1, the J gene TRBJ2-3; TRBD2 is the table's D call, not checked against the DNA. TRBV21-1 is a pseudogene segment. CDR3 size: 14 residues. This CDR3 reads CASRSTSGDDTQYF. As DNA, the CDR3 is TGTGCCAGCAGATCGACTAGCGGGGATGATACGCAGTATTTT.

The chain carries TRBV12-3 or TRBV12-4 and TRBJ2-3; either TRBD1 or TRBD2 may fit D (5 bases each). V lost 7 bases and J lost 6, with 17 bases in between. This CDR3 comprises 14 residues. CDR3 residues: CASTLGTFRDTQYF. Written as DNA, the CDR3 is TGTGCCAGCACTCTGGGGACCTTTAGGGATACGCAGTATTTT.

This chain connects TRBV5-1 to TRBJ2-7; 11 positions agree with TRBD2. V was pared by 2 bases and J by 4 bases, with 2 bases of the junction left unmatched. The CDR3 runs to 14 residues. Germline CDR1 SGHRS, CDR2 YFSETQ. The CDR3 DNA follows: TGCGCCAGCAGCTTACTAGCGGGGGATTACGAGCAGTACTTC. Encoded protein: CASSLLAGDYEQYF.

This clonotype was observed at least ten times. V gene TRBV3-1 combines with J gene TRBJ2-2; unclear D gene. In germline, CDR1 is LGHDT, CDR2 YNNKEL (reference sequence). The CDR3 consists of 13 residues. V shed 3 bases and J shed 7 bases, with 9 bases lying between them. CDR3 loop: CASSHASVGELFF. The CDR3 nucleotides read TGTGCCAGCAGCCATGCGTCAGTCGGGGAGCTGTTTTTT.

This clonotype is medium-sized. The chain has TRBV5-1 and TRBJ2-7; TRBD1 matches at 8 bases. Germline-derived CDR1 and CDR2 are SGHRS and YFSETQ. The CDR3 is 15 residues long. V lost 0 bases and J lost 2; bases outside the gene matches: 4. CDR3 protein: CASSLEGTGAYEQYF. For the CDR3, the DNA is TGCGCCAGCAGCTTGGAAGGGACAGGCGCCTACGAGCAGTACTTC. Full variable domain (rest looked up from reference TRBV5-1 and TRBJ2-7): KAGVTQTPRYLIKTRGQQVTLSCSPISGHRSVSWYQQTPGQGLQFLFEYFSETQRNKGNFPGRFSGRQFSNSRSEMNVSTLELGDSALYLCASSLEGTGAYEQYFGPGTRLTVT.

V and J are TRBV12-3 or TRBV12-4 and TRBJ2-5; maybe TRBD1 (5 bases). CDR3 size: 11 residues. V was shortened by 9 bases and J by 6 bases, with 11 bases between the two germline ends. The CDR3 DNA reads as TGTGCCAGTTCAAGGGGAAAGACCCAGTACTTC. Translated, it gives CASSRGKTQYF.

The chain combines TRBV5-1 with TRBJ2-1; 11 nucleotides line up with TRBD2. The V gene end was trimmed by 0 bases and the J gene end by 10 bases; junction bases not matched to a gene: 9. Germline assignment: CDR1 SGHRS and CDR2 YFSETQ. This CDR3 contains 16 residues. The CDR3 DNA follows: TGCGCCAGCAGCTTGGCAGGGCTAGCGGGGGGAAAAGAGCAGTTCTTC. Residues: CASSLAGLAGGKEQFF.

This clonotype has a handful of counts. The chain recombines TRBV5-1 with TRBJ1-1; TRBD1 matches at 8 bases. The CDR3 has 17 residues. Looked up from germline, CDR1 is SGHRS and CDR2 is YFSETQ. V shed 4 bases and J 0 bases; nucleotides not matched to a gene: 11. Here the CDR3 reads CASSGTRGRGMNTEAFF. The CDR3 DNA follows: TGCGCCAGCAGCGGAACCAGGGGGCGAGGGATGAACACTGAAGCTTTCTTT.

This clonotype is categorized as medium-sized. This sequence joins TRBV25-1 and TRBJ1-1; D is uncertain. The CDR3 loop spans 14 amino acids. From germline, CDR1 is MGHDK and CDR2 SYGVNS. Trimming took off 6 bases at V and 5 bases at J, with 16 bases between the two ends. Here the CDR3 reads CASRANPSTTEAFF. CDR3 bases: TGTGCCAGCAGGGCCAACCCCTCAACGACTGAAGCTTTCTTT.

By frequency in the sample, this clonotype is medium-sized (0.01 to 0.1%). J is TRBJ2-5 and V is TRBV7-2; tentative D call: TRBD1 (6 bases). The CDR3 has 14 residues. V shed 3 bases and J shed 3 bases, with 11 bases lying between them. Germline values: CDR1 SGHTA, CDR2 FQGNSA. CDR3 region: CASSFGGQKETQYF. The DNA for the CDR3 is TGTGCCAGCAGCTTCGGCGGACAGAAAGAGACCCAGTACTTC.

This clonotype was counted only a few times. The J gene is TRBJ1-6, the V gene TRBV4-1; D is unresolved. In germline, CDR1 is MGHRA, CDR2 YSYEKL. V lost 0 bases to trimming and J lost 0 bases, with 12 bases between them. This CDR3 spans 18 amino acids. CDR3 DNA: TGCGCCAGCAGCCAAGATTCAGTGATAAGCTCCTATAATTCACCCCTCCACTTT. It yields the protein CASSQDSVISSYNSPLHF.

This clonotype has just a few counts. The chain employs TRBV20-1 and TRBJ2-3; 7 nucleotides align to TRBD2. The CDR3 contains 14 residues. With V trimmed by 4 bases and J by 1 base, 5 bases remained unmatched. Germline V gives CDR1 DFQATT, CDR2 SNEGSKA (reference sequence). In DNA form, the CDR3 reads TGCAGTGCTACCCCTAGCGGTGGCACAGATACGCAGTATTTT. Translation: CSATPSGGTDTQYF.

This chain links TRBV7-8 with TRBJ1-5; no clear D. Trimming removed 5 bases at V and 8 bases at J, with 13 bases between. Looked up from germline, CDR1 is SGHVS and CDR2 is FQNEAQ. The length of the CDR3 is 13 residues. The CDR3: CASSVYRLEPQHF. The CDR3 DNA reads TGTGCCAGCAGCGTGTACCGCCTCGAGCCCCAGCATTTT.

V and J are TRBV11-2 and TRBJ2-1; TRBD2 agrees at 9 bases. Looked up from germline, CDR1 is SGHAT and CDR2 is FQNNGV. The length of the CDR3 is 14 residues. J gave up 9 bases and V 8 bases, and 11 bases lay outside the gene matches. The CDR3 DNA is TGTGCCAGCGCGGGGGGGCCTCAGGGGACTGAGCAGTTCTTC. This gives the protein CASAGGPQGTEQFF.

CDR3 region: CASSPYLGIGADTQYF. CDR3 DNA: TGTGCCAGCAGCCCGTATCTCGGTATTGGCGCAGATACGCAGTATTTT. The gene calls are TRBV5-4 and TRBJ2-3; D is ambiguous. The V gene's germline CDR1 is SGHNT and CDR2 YYREEE (reference sequence). V was pared by 4 bases and J by 4 bases, with 19 bases between. CDR3 length: 16 amino acids. The full variable domain, in which reference TRBV5-4 and TRBJ2-3 provide the parts outside the CDR3, is ETGVTQSPTHLIKTRGQQVTLRCSSQSGHNTVSWYQQALGQGPQFIFQYYREEENGRGNFPPRFSGLQFPNYSSELNVNALELDDSALYLCASSPYLGIGADTQYFGPGTRLTVL.

A note on this clonotype: Germline and junction disagree at one end, which may indicate a read error. The gene calls are TRBV6-2 or TRBV6-3 and TRBJ2-1, with a possible D match to TRBD2 (6 bases). Per germline, CDR1 MNHEY and CDR2 SVGEGT. The CDR3 totals 15 residues. Here the CDR3 reads CASLLAGRFYDEQFF. The CDR3 region has the DNA TGTGCCAGCCTGCTCGCGGGACGGTTCTACGATGAGCAGTTCTTC.

This clonotype was counted only a few times. This chain links TRBV12-3 or TRBV12-4 with TRBJ1-5; no clear D. The germline V and J ends were trimmed by 6 bases and 9 bases, with 15 bases remaining between them. The CDR3 spans 13 residues. The CDR3 bases are TGTGCCAGCAGCTCGAGCGGGCAGGCGCCCCAGCATTTT. This encodes CASSSSGQAPQHF.